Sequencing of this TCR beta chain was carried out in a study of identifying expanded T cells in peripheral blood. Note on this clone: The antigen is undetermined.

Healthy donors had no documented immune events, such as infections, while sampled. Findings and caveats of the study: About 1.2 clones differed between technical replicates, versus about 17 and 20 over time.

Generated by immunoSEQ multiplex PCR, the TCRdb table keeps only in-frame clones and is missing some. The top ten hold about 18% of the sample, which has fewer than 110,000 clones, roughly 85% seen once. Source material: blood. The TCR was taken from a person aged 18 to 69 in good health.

The DNA for the CDR3 is TGTGCCAGCAGCCCGCACCTAAGCACAGATACGCAGTATTTT. Translating gives CASSPHLSTDTQYF. This chain uses TRBV7-2 with TRBJ2-3; D is unclear. Trimming pared 5 bases from V and 0 bases from J, leaving 9 bases between. The CDR3 is made up of 14 amino acids. The germline V gene encodes CDR1 SGHTA and CDR2 FQGNSA.